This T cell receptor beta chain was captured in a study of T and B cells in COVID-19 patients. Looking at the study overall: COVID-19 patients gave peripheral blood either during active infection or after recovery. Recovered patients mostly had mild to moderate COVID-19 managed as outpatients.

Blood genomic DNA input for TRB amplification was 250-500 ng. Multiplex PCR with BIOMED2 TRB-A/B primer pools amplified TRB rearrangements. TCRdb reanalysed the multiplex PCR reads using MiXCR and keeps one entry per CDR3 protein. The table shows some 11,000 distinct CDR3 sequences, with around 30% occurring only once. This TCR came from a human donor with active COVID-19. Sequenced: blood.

CDR3 protein: CASSFWAVLLETSGRNEQFF. Written as DNA, the CDR3 is TGTGCCAGCAGCTTTTGGGCCGTCCTCCTAGAGACTAGCGGGAGGAATGAGCAGTTCTTC. The chain combines TRBV5-6 with TRBJ2-1, with 13 bases identical to TRBD2. The trim removed 2 bases at V and 7 bases at J, leaving 18 bases unmatched. The CDR3 covers 20 residues. The germline gives CDR1 SGHDT, CDR2 YYEEEE.